The present TCR beta chain was sequenced within a study of blood T cell repertoires in COVID-19. Overall study: COVID-19 samples, acute and convalescent, were from the United States, Italy and Spain.

Grouping used clinical history reported by participants in a survey and questionnaire. Exposed participants encountered a COVID-19 case during the 2 weeks preceding study entry. V shed 5 bases and J 6 bases; nucleotides not matched to a gene: 13. The CDR3 contains 17 residues. Germline-derived CDR1 and CDR2 are KGHDR and SFDVKD. In the authors' workflow: Amplification from reference gene primers served as the basis for estimated nucleated cell counts. Only in-frame clones appear in the TCRdb table, and some are missing; sequencing was by immunoSEQ multiplex PCR. That table furnishes V, J and clone size, whereas the DNA furnished D and trimming. The sample lists about 210,000 clones; around nine tenths were seen once.

The sequence derives from a woman aged 25-40 years who had been exposed to COVID-19. Sequences were obtained from PBMCs or T cells enriched from blood (not recorded which). The chain employs TRBV24-1 and TRBJ2-1; TRBD2 matches 9 bases. DNA for the CDR3: TGTGCCACCAGTGTCTCAGGGCGCGGGGGGGCTTCCAATGAGCAGTTCTTC. Amino acids: CATSVSGRGGASNEQFF.